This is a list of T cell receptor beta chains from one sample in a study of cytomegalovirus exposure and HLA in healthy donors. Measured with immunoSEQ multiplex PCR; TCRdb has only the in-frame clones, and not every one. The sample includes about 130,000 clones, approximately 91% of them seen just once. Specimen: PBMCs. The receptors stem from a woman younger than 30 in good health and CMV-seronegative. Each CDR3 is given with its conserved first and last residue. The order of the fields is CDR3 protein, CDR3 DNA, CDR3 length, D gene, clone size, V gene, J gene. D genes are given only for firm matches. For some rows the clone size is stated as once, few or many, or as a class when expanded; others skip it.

CASRTSGSSYEQYF	TGTGCCAGTCGAACTAGCGGGTCCTCCTACGAGCAGTACTTC	14	TRBD2	few	TRBV19	TRBJ2-7
CASTTHYGYNEQFF	TGTGCCAGCACCACGCATTACGGGTACAATGAGCAGTTCTTC	14	.	.	TRBV6-5	TRBJ2-1
CASSPQGVANEQFF	TGTGCCAGCTCACCTCAGGGGGTGGCAAATGAGCAGTTCTTC	14	TRBD1	once	TRBV18	TRBJ2-1
CAWRASGSRETQYF	TGTGCCTGGAGGGCTAGCGGGAGTAGGGAGACCCAGTACTTC	14	TRBD2	once	TRBV30	TRBJ2-5
CASSQGGEQFF	TGTGCCAGCAGCCAGGGGGGTGAGCAGTTCTTC	11	.	.	TRBV14	TRBJ2-1
CASSPRGQGNTEAFF	TGTGCCAGCAGCCCCAGGGGCCAGGGGAACACTGAAGCTTTCTTT	15	.	.	TRBV6-5	TRBJ1-1
CASSVGTGGPYEQYF	TGTGCCAGCAGCGTCGGAACAGGGGGCCCCTACGAGCAGTACTTC	15	TRBD1	few	TRBV7-6	TRBJ2-7
CATLRLSTDTQYF	TGTGCCACACTTCGACTGTCCACAGATACGCAGTATTTT	13	.	.	TRBV6-5	TRBJ2-3
CASRWTAGGNTEAFF	TGTGCCAGTAGGTGGACAGCAGGAGGGAACACTGAAGCTTTCTTT	15	.	.	TRBV19	TRBJ1-1
CASSPPSTDTQYF	TGTGCCAGCTCACCACCCAGTACAGATACGCAGTATTTT	13	.	.	TRBV18	TRBJ2-3
CASSKPGKVYEQYF	TGTGCCAGTAGTAAACCAGGGAAGGTATACGAGCAGTACTTC	14	.	once	TRBV19	TRBJ2-7
CASKGAYEQYF	TGTGCCAGCAAAGGGGCCTACGAGCAGTACTTC	11	.	.	TRBV6-5	TRBJ2-7
CASSQGLAGFEQYF	TGCGCCAGCAGCCAAGGACTAGCGGGTTTCGAGCAGTACTTC	14	TRBD2	.	TRBV4-1	TRBJ2-7
CASGQKYYEQYF	TGTGCCTCGGGACAGAAATACTACGAGCAGTACTTC	12	TRBD1	.	TRBV30	TRBJ2-7
CASGPGGLFYEQYF	TGTGCCAGCGGTCCGGGAGGACTATTCTACGAGCAGTACTTC	14	TRBD2	.	TRBV28	TRBJ2-7
CASRMWHEQFF	TGTGCCAGTAGAATGTGGCATGAGCAGTTCTTC	11	.	.	TRBV19	TRBJ2-1
CASSLGIGSNNEQFF	TGTGCCAGCAGCTTAGGGATCGGGAGCAACAATGAGCAGTTCTTC	15	.	.	TRBV11-2	TRBJ2-1
CASSSSTAGGWDEQFF	TGTGCCAGCAGCTCCTCCACAGCGGGAGGCTGGGATGAGCAGTTCTTC	16	TRBD2	once	TRBV7-3	TRBJ2-1
CASSVEPSGDYEQYF	TGTGCCAGCAGCGTAGAGCCCAGCGGGGACTACGAGCAGTACTTC	15	TRBD2	.	TRBV9	TRBJ2-7
CASSLLEGATNYGYTF	TGTGCCAGCAGCTTGCTGGAAGGGGCAACTAACTATGGCTACACCTTC	16	.	few	TRBV5-6	TRBJ1-2
CASKWDRGRQETQYF	TGTGCCAGCAAGTGGGACAGGGGGCGCCAAGAGACCCAGTACTTC	15	TRBD1	.	TRBV6-1	TRBJ2-5
CSVENRGGNYNEQFF	TGCAGCGTCGAAAACAGGGGTGGAAACTACAATGAGCAGTTCTTC	15	TRBD1	.	TRBV29-1	TRBJ2-1
CASSEGLGVGETQYF	TGCGCCAGCAGTGAGGGTTTAGGGGTGGGAGAGACCCAGTACTTC	15	.	.	TRBV10-2	TRBJ2-5
CASSKGQPAGYGYTF	TGTGCCAGTAGTAAAGGACAGCCAGCCGGCTATGGCTACACCTTC	15	.	.	TRBV19	TRBJ1-2
CASSFDQGVQYF	TGCGCCAGCAGCTTTGACCAGGGTGTGCAGTATTTT	12	.	.	TRBV5-1	TRBJ2-3
CASGRDRGPPYTGELFF	TGTGCCAGCGGCCGGGACAGGGGGCCACCATACACCGGGGAGCTGTTTTTT	17	TRBD1	.	TRBV28	TRBJ2-2
CASSLYGTSGRMMQYF	TGTGCCAGCAGCTTATACGGGACTAGCGGGAGGATGATGCAGTATTTT	16	TRBD2	once	TRBV11-3	TRBJ2-3
CASSVGATGELFF	TGTGCCAGCAGCGTAGGTGCGACCGGGGAGCTGTTTTTT	13	.	.	TRBV9	TRBJ2-2
CASRVGYRVHYGYTF	TGTGCCAGCAGAGTAGGATACAGGGTTCACTATGGCTACACCTTC	15	.	.	TRBV6-1	TRBJ1-2
CASSPGGQGILRAFF	TGTGCCAGCAGCCCGGGCGGACAGGGGATTTTGAGAGCTTTCTTT	15	TRBD1	.	TRBV5-4	TRBJ1-1
CASSAGGAYTDTQYF	TGTGCCAGTAGTGCGGGGGGGGCATACACAGATACGCAGTATTTT	15	TRBD2	.	TRBV19	TRBJ2-3
CASKRQGARDEKLFF	TGTGCCAGTAAACGACAGGGGGCGCGGGATGAAAAACTGTTTTTT	15	TRBD1	.	TRBV19	TRBJ1-4
CSVEYEGGQYF	TGCAGCGTTGAATATGAGGGAGGGCAGTACTTC	11	.	.	TRBV29-1	TRBJ2-7
CAWTSLAGGPFATGELFF	TGTGCCTGGACTTCGCTAGCGGGAGGGCCGTTTGCTACCGGGGAGCTGTTTTTT	18	TRBD2	.	TRBV30	TRBJ2-2
CASSPTGSGVQETQYF	TGTGCCAGCAGCCCCACAGGGTCCGGGGTACAAGAGACCCAGTACTTC	16	.	.	TRBV4-2	TRBJ2-5
CASRSLSPYNEQFF	TGTGCCAGCAGATCTCTAAGTCCCTACAATGAGCAGTTCTTC	14	.	.	TRBV27	TRBJ2-1
CASRLGLYTGELFF	TGTGCCAGCAGACTCGGACTGTACACCGGGGAGCTGTTTTTT	14	.	.	TRBV7-3	TRBJ2-2
CASSYPRWREACCYNEQFF	TGTGCCAGCAGTTACCCCCGTTGGCGGGAGGCTTGTTGCTACAATGAGCAGTTCTTC	19	TRBD2	.	TRBV6-9	TRBJ2-1
CASSLEPTYPTGYTF	TGCGCCAGCAGCTTGGAACCCACCTACCCCACTGGCTACACCTTC	15	.	.	TRBV5-1	TRBJ1-2
CASQGNTEAFF	TGTGCCAGTCAGGGGAACACTGAAGCTTTCTTT	11	.	.	TRBV11-3	TRBJ1-1